The clone carrying this TCR beta chain was found a few times. Trimming removed 0 bases from V and 4 bases from J, with 11 bases in between. The germline gives CDR1 SGHDT, CDR2 YYEEEE. The CDR3 is 14 amino acids. The data were obtained in a study of tumor-infiltrating lymphocytes in primary liver carcinoma. Whole-study context: The study reported T1-T3 N0M0 tumors spanning 4.2 to 10 cm.

Unsorted whole blood served as the source of blood RNA, and germline DNA was extracted as well. Chronic HBV infection, untreated so far, was present in the patients. TCR beta cDNA was made from 500 ng total RNA with a constant-region primer. ARM-PCR was slightly modified, and three nested multiplex PCR rounds with it gave rise to the TCR beta libraries. PCR rounds one and two used TRBV1-TRBV30 forward primers with a C-beta reverse primer for around 10 cycles each. MiXCR, applied by TCRdb to the multiplex PCR reads, yields one record per CDR3 protein. The top ten hold roughly 6.5% of the sample, which has 300,000 to 400,000 distinct CDR3 sequences, 65% seen once.

Sequenced: peripheral blood. The source of this sequence is a man in his forties with primary liver carcinoma and hepatitis B virus infection. The rearrangement links TRBV5-6 to TRBJ2-7; D unclear. The chain's CDR3 is CASSLAEPKYEQYF. CDR3 bases: TGTGCCAGCAGCTTGGCGGAGCCAAAATACGAGCAGTACTTC.